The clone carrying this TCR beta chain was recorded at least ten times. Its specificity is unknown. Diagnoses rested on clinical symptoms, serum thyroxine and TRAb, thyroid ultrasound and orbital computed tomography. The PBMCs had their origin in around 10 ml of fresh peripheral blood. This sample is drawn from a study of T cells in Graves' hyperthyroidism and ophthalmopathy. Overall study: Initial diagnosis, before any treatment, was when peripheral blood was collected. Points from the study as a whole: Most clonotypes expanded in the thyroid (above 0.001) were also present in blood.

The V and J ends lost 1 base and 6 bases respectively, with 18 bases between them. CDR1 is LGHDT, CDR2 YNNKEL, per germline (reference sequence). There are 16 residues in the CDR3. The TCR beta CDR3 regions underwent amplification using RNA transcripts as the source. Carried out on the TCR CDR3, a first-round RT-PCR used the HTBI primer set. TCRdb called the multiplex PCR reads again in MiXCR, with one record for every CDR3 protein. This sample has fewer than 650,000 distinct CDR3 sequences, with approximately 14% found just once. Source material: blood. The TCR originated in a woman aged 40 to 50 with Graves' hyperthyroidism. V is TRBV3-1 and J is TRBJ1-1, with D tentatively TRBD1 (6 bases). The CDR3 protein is CASSQVRGAYGAEAFF. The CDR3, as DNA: TGTGCCAGCAGCCAAGTCAGGGGCGCTTACGGAGCTGAAGCTTTCTTT. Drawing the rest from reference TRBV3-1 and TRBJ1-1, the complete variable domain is DTAVSQTPKYLVTQMGNDKSIKCEQNLGHDTMYWYKQDSKKFLKIMFSYNNKELIINETVPNRFSPKSPDKAHLNLHINSLELGDSAVYFCASSQVRGAYGAEAFFGQGTRLTVV.